The entry below gives a single T cell receptor (beta chain) sequence along with its context. This clone is a singleton in its sample. Which antigen it targets is not known. No quality values exist for individual bases; no much larger clone is one base distant. Taken with the paper, the label for time point translates to: baseline before first vaccination. The vaccinee samples were drawn from two UK trials, COV001 and COV002, one of which was a single-blind randomized controlled phase 2/3 trial testing AZD1222 (ChAdOx1 nCoV-19) in healthy adults. For TCRbeta chain sequencing, PBMC samples from trial participants were taken at day 0 and at day 28 after the second dose. This record belongs to a study of T cell responses to AZD1222 COVID-19 vaccine (dated by TCRdb to about 2021). Regarding the research as a whole: Because spike-specific TCR depth and breadth did not differ between the two schedules, AZD1222 recipients who got a second dose at roughly 4 weeks were pooled with those who got a second dose at roughly 12 weeks. A total of 230 or so trial participants underwent TCR sequencing, of whom 207 received two doses of AZD1222 and about 25 received two doses of the MenACWY control vaccine. Trial participants were enrolled into age subgroups of 18-55, 56-69 and 70-plus years, which contained 148, 28 and 57 TCR-sequenced participants, respectively. Here is what the overall study found, with its caveats: In the small 56-69-year group, the increase in depth fell short of significance, most likely because of low power. Conclusions about previously exposed vaccinees are limited because only six or seven AZD1222 recipients were SARS-CoV-2 seropositive at baseline. A significant rise in spike-specific TCR breadth and depth was observed after two AZD1222 doses relative to day 0 and relative to MenACWY recipients. Because no day 14 peak-response samples were available, repertoires were characterized only after the peak T cell response. The whole spike protein was spanned by vaccine-associated CD4 TCRs, and dominant responses were seen in regions 160-218 and 743-854. Nearly half of unique spike-specific TCRs reportedly recognized epitopes outside regions mutated in the B.1.351 and B.1.1.7 variants. Most participants were white British and females outnumbered males, and the authors suggested that clonal diversity may have been underestimated.

The CDR3 regions of human TCRbeta chains were subjected to immunosequencing. The paper's data handling went like this. Repertoire TCRs were checked for matches against a reference library of SARS-CoV-2-specific TCRs that had been generated using the MIRA antigen-specificity platform. Breadth meant the fraction of unique TCRs that were SARS-CoV-2-associated, whereas depth meant the fraction of total T cells that were SARS-CoV-2-associated. Using the MIRA data, each spike-specific TCR was assigned both to the spike region to which the TCR was reactive and to a CD4 or CD8 class. Log10-transformed breadth and depth values were compared by one-way ANOVA with Sidak's multiple comparisons tests. TCRdb took this table from immuneACCESS and kept in-frame rearrangements with V and J called. Such tables lack part of the clones; where checked against another copy, unresolved V genes explain under half of the gap, and the rest is unexplained. The V and J calls and clone size were taken over from that table, and D and trimming were inferred from the DNA. In all, the sample holds 130,000 to 150,000 clones, and under 95% of those were seen once. The leading ten clones occupy about 1.9% of the sample.

Cut back by 1 base and 0 bases, the V and J ends lie 9 bases apart. The germline V gene sets CDR1 to KGHSH and CDR2 to LQKENI. Taken from cysteine to phenylalanine, the CDR3 has 16 residues. The DNA shown is the 48-base CDR3, in frame from base 1. Rearrangement joined TRBV18 to TRBJ2-2; a tentative D call is TRBD2 (5 bases match). The source is an adult in good health. Source: peripheral blood, taken on day 0 of AZD1222 vaccination. CDR3 protein: CASSPQRPANTGELFF. The base sequence is TGTGCCAGCTCACCACAGCGGCCCGCGAACACCGGGGAGCTGTTTTTT.